Described below is a single TCR beta chain sequence and its context. The sample is drawn from a study of HIV-infected patients and healthy controls. The CDR3 sequence is 16 residues long. Germline V gene lookup returns CDR1 MNHNS and CDR2 SASEGT. The ends were cut back, 4 bases at V and 0 bases at J, with 13 bases in the middle. TCRdb independently ran MiXCR on the 5' RACE reads; one entry per CDR3 protein. The table includes about 64,000 distinct CDR3 sequences, about 19% detected once. The sequence came from a human donor in good health. The sequencing input was CD4+ T cells from blood. This sequence joins TRBV6-1 and TRBJ1-5; the D gene is possibly TRBD1 (6 bases). DNA of the CDR3: TGTGCCAGCAGTGGAGGACAGACCCATAGCAATCAGCCCCAGCATTTT. Amino acids: CASSGGQTHSNQPQHF.